A single sample is the source of the 9 T cell receptor beta chains below, sequenced in a study of blood T cell repertoires in COVID-19. The data were produced by immunoSEQ multiplex PCR, yet TCRdb's version contains in-frame clones alone and is incomplete. This table holds 150,000 to 200,000 clones, approximately 85% found once. The material sequenced was peripheral blood. These receptors came from a man in his fifties or sixties with active or convalescent COVID-19.

The V and J genes are TRBV12-3 or TRBV12-4 and TRBJ1-2; the D gene is possibly TRBD1 (6 bases). V was pared by 6 bases and J by 2 bases, with 10 bases between. This CDR3 region has 13 residues. The CDR3 region is CASSNGQNYGYTF. The CDR3, as DNA: TGTGCCAGCAGCAATGGACAGAACTATGGCTACACCTTC.

The rearrangement joins TRBV9 to TRBJ1-1; a possible D gene is TRBD1 (6 bases). Looked up from germline, CDR1 is SGDLS and CDR2 is YYNGEE. Trimming removed 6 bases at V and 1 base at J, with 16 bases between. The CDR3 consists of 15 residues. CDR3 DNA sequence: TGTGCCAGCACCTCGTGGGGGGGGCAGAACACTGAAGCTTTCTTT. Its translation is CASTSWGGQNTEAFF. Combining the CDR3 with reference TRBV9 and TRBJ1-1 gives the whole variable domain DSGVTQTPKHLITATGQRVTLRCSPRSGDLSVYWYQQSLDQGLQFLIQYYNGEERAKGNILERFSAQQFPDLHSELNLSSLELGDSALYFCASTSWGGQNTEAFFGQGTRLTVV.

The CDR3 bases are TGCGCCAGCAGTGAGGTAGCGGGGGGGCTAGATACGCAGTATTTT. It encodes CASSEVAGGLDTQYF. The chain joins TRBV10-1 to TRBJ2-3; 11 nucleotides match TRBD2. This CDR3 comprises 15 residues. The ends lost 2 bases at V and 5 bases at J; junction bases unmatched: 3. Germline values: CDR1 WNHNN, CDR2 SYGVQD (reference sequence).

V and J are TRBV7-6 and TRBJ1-2; TRBD1 agrees at 7 bases. The CDR3 is 13 amino acids. Germline V gene lookup returns CDR1 SGHVS and CDR2 FNYEAQ. V shed 2 bases, J shed 6 bases, and the junction held 3 bases outside the gene matches. This chain's CDR3 is CASSLRTGDGYTF. CDR3 sequence (DNA): TGTGCCAGCAGCTTACGGACAGGTGATGGCTACACCTTC.

The chain links TRBV9 to TRBJ2-1; weak D call: TRBD2 (5 bases). In germline, CDR1 is SGDLS, CDR2 YYNGEE. This CDR3 is built from 13 residues. The V gene lost 0 bases and the J gene lost 7 bases, with 8 bases spanning the gap. CDR3 amino acids: CASSVGGGNEQFF. Here the CDR3 DNA reads TGTGCCAGCAGCGTAGGCGGAGGTAATGAGCAGTTCTTC.

Remarks on this clone: Other DNA sequences in the same sample also yield this CDR3. The genes are TRBV18 and TRBJ1-6; tentative D call: TRBD1 (5 bases). The germline gives CDR1 KGHSH, CDR2 LQKENI. V was clipped by 6 bases and J by 0 bases, with 24 bases between them. CDR3 length equals 20 residues. The CDR3 DNA sequence: TGTGCCAGCTCGCCAGACAGTAATTTGAACTGGAGCTCCTATAATTCACCCCTCCACTTT. It yields the protein CASSPDSNLNWSSYNSPLHF.

The chain employs TRBV5-1 and TRBJ2-6; 7 bases agree with TRBD1. The CDR3 consists of 15 residues. J gave up 2 bases and V 5 bases, and 4 bases lay outside the gene matches. Germline values: CDR1 SGHRS, CDR2 YFSETQ. As DNA, the CDR3 is TGCGCCAGCAGTTTTGACAGGGCTGGGGCCAACGTCCTGACTTTC. This codes for CASSFDRAGANVLTF.

J is TRBJ2-1 and V is TRBV5-1; 11 bases are a match to TRBD2. CDR1 and CDR2 from the germline V gene are SGHRS and YFSETQ. V trimming: 4 bases; J trimming: 3 bases; junction bases outside the gene matches: 3. This CDR3 has 15 amino acids. The CDR3 is CASSMGLADYNEQFF. The CDR3 coding sequence is TGCGCCAGCAGCATGGGACTAGCGGACTACAATGAGCAGTTCTTC.

The CDR3 loop is CASSPTQDRGSGELFF. For the CDR3, the DNA is TGTGCCAGCTCACCGACGCAGGACAGGGGGTCCGGGGAGCTGTTTTTT. This chain joins TRBV18 and TRBJ2-2, with 10 positions matching TRBD1. Germline trimming cut 3 bases from V and 6 bases from J; bases unmatched to any gene: 7. The V gene's germline CDR1 is KGHSH and CDR2 LQKENI. The CDR3 sequence is 16 residues long.